This T cell receptor beta chain stems from a study of OX40 agonist ivuxolimab in advanced cancers. Study-level background: Patients were dosed intravenously with ivuxolimab at 0.01 to 10 mg/kg every 2 weeks. Study-wide points: Clonal expansion in partial responders at 0.1-3.0 mg/kg ranked among the lowest. The mean number of expanded clones was higher in CD8+ T cells than in CD4+.

The CDR3 runs to 12 residues. Trimming took off 5 bases at V and 7 bases at J, with 8 bases between the two ends. In germline, CDR1 is LGHNA, CDR2 YNFKEQ. In its sample, this clone was seen a few times. No antigen is known for it. Data came from immunoSEQ multiplex PCR; TCRdb stores just in-frame clones and leaves some out. The sample records tens of thousands of clones, about 80% being singletons. The V call is TRBV4-2, the J call TRBJ1-4; D is unresolved. The source is an adult with an advanced solid tumor such as melanoma, head and neck, liver or kidney cancer. The source was CD4+ or CD8+ T cells sorted from blood, collected in a trial of the OX40 agonist ivuxolimab. The CDR3 DNA reads as TGTGCCAGCAGCTTACCGGCTGAAAAACTGTTTTTT. Amino acids: CASSLPAEKLFF.